This T cell receptor beta chain was recovered during a study of OX40 agonist ivuxolimab in advanced cancers. Regarding the research as a whole: Ivuxolimab was an agonistic, fully human IgG2 monoclonal antibody directed against OX40 (CD134), a costimulatory receptor. Patients were allowed to have had prior anti-PD-1, anti-PD-L1 or anti-CTLA-4 therapy, and 40% of the dose-escalation patients had been treated with checkpoint inhibitors. The paper covers the monotherapy dose-escalation part of the phase I ivuxolimab trial, which included N ≈ 54 patients. Of the approximately 50 dose-escalation patients, hepatocellular carcinoma was present in around 19, melanoma in roughly 15, renal cell carcinoma in 9 and head and neck cancer in 9. Peripheral TCRbeta sequencing aimed to test whether ivuxolimab altered TCR sequence diversity and caused clonal T-cell expansion. Intravenous ivuxolimab was administered to patients every 2 weeks at six dose levels: 0.01, 0.1, 0.3, 1.5, 3 and 10 mg/kg. Three dose-escalation patients achieved partial responses, one with hepatocellular carcinoma and two with cutaneous melanoma. A male proportion of 82.7% and a mean age of approximately 55 years, ranging from roughly 20 to 80, were recorded for the dose-escalation cohort. The full study reports these points: Low levels of normalized T-cell clonal expansion were also seen in some patients who did not respond. After ivuxolimab, more expanded clones were found on average in CD8+ T cells than in CD4+ T cells. At doses of 0.1 to 3.0 mg/kg, clonal expansion of both CD4+ and CD8+ blood T cells was observed from baseline to week 6. In the 0.1-3.0 mg/kg groups, partial responders had among the lowest normalized peripheral clonal expansion, particularly in CD8+ T cells. The antigen specificity of the clonally expanded peripheral T cells was not determined.

As regards this clone: This clone's antigen is unknown. Per-base quality was not reported, and no clone a single base away is much larger than it.

The germline V gene gives CDR1 as MNHNS and CDR2 as SASEGT. The CDR3, cysteine through phenylalanine, is 15 amino acids long. Only the CDR3 part of the read is kept: 45 bases, read in frame from the first base. The germline V end is reduced by 5 bases and the J end by 5 bases; junction bases left unmatched: 10. For sequencing of the TCRbeta CDR3 region, genomic DNA was extracted from the sorted cells. The immunoSEQ Assay was used for sequencing of TCRbeta CDR3 regions. This immuneACCESS table, as held by TCRdb, lists in-frame sequences with V and J called but not all clones. Of the missing ones, under half trace to an unresolved V gene in checked studies; the others have no known cause. Present in this sample are around 87,000 clones, under 95% of which were seen just once. Together, the top ten hold about 2.6% of the sample. Patients with autoimmune disease history or receiving systemic immunosuppression were excluded from the trial. Peripheral blood for TCR sequencing was drawn from every dose cohort at baseline, at cycle 4 day 1 and at cycle 7 day 1. The samples were drawn from a first-in-human, open-label, multicenter phase I dose-escalation trial of ivuxolimab. The trial enrolled adults with locally advanced or metastatic head and neck squamous cell, hepatocellular, melanoma or renal cell carcinoma. CD4+ and CD8+ T cells were sorted separately from peripheral blood before TCR sequencing.

This material consisted of CD4+ or CD8+ T cells sorted from blood, taken in a trial of the OX40 agonist ivuxolimab. The sequence links TRBV6-1 to TRBJ1-2; the central 8 bases match TRBD1. The TCR was taken from an adult with an advanced solid tumor such as melanoma, head and neck, liver or kidney cancer. The sequence in DNA is TGTGCCAGCAGTCCAACCCGGGACAGGATTTATGGCTACACCTTC. It codes for CASSPTRDRIYGYTF.